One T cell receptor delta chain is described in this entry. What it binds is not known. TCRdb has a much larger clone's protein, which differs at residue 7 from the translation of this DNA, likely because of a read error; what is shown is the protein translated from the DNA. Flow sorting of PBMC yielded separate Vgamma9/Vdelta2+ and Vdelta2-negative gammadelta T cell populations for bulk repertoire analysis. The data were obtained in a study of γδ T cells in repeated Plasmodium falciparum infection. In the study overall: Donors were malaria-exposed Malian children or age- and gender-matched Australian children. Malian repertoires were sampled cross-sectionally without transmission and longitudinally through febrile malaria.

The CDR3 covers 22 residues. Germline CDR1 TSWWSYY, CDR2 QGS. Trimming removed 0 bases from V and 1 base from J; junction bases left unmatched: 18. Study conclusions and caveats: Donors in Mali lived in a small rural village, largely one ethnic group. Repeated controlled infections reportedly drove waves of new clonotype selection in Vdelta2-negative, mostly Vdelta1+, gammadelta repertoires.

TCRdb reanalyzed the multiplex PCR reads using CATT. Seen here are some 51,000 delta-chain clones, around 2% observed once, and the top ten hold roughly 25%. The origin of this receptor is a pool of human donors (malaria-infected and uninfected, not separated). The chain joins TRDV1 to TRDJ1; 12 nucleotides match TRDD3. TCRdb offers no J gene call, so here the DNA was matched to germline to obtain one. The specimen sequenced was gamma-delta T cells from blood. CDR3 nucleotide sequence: TGTGCTCTTGGGGAACTAGGTGTCCTACGGAACTGGGGGATACACGGCACCGATAAACTCATCTTT. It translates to CALGELGVLRNWGIHGTDKLIF.